This entry is about one T cell receptor beta chain. The antigen is unknown. Time point here: patch test 3, about 24 weeks after DPC sensitization. Treatment meaning: therapeutic diphenylcyclopropenone sensitization with weekly scalp DPC. Each patch-test visit's blood sample preceded patch application. The library tagged each cDNA molecule with unique molecular identifiers. Using its own MiXCR run on the RACE reads, TCRdb lists one record per CDR3 protein. Of roughly 84,000 distinct CDR3 sequences in the sample, about 10% were seen once. This record belongs to a study of human T cells and chemical hapten exposure. Study context: Per-sample TCR yield variability stemmed mainly from small pooled library volume differences.

Study-level findings and limits: Expanded TCRs showed more large CDR3 clusters than pre-sensitization or healthy control sets.

Germline CDR1 is SGDLS and CDR2 is YYNGEE. The CDR3 is 15 residues long. V was clipped by 0 bases and J by 3 bases, with 9 bases between them. The sequence was collected from a woman between 45 and 60 years old with alopecia areata. Some clones in this sample may be carry-over from other donors' samples. The source was whole blood, collected in connection with sensitization to the hapten diphenylcyclopropenone (DPC). The rearrangement uses TRBV9 and TRBJ2-2; a possible D gene is TRBD2 (5 bases). The CDR3 protein is CASSVGLTYTGELFF. The CDR3 bases are TGTGCCAGCAGCGTAGGACTAACGTACACCGGGGAGCTGTTTTTT.